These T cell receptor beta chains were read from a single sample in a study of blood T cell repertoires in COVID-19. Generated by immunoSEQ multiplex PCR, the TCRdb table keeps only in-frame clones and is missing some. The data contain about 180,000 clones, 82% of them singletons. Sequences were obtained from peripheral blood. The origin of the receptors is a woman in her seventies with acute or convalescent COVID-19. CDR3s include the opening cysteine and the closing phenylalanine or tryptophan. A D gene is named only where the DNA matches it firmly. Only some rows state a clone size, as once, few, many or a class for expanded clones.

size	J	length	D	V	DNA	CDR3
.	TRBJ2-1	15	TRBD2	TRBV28	TGTGCCAGCAGTTTCGGGACTAGGTCCTACAATGAGCAGTTCTTC	CASSFGTRSYNEQFF
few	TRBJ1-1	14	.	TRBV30	TGTGCCTGGAGCCCCGTCCGCCAGGGGAAAGAAGCTTTCTTT	CAWSPVRQGKEAFF
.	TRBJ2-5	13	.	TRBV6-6	TGTGCCAGCAGTTATTCCAGGGAAGAGACCCAGTACTTC	CASSYSREETQYF
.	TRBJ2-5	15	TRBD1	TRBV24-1	TGTGCCACCAGTGATCATGCACAGGGGCAAGAGACCCAGTACTTC	CATSDHAQGQETQYF
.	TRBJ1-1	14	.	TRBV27	TGTGCCAGCAGTTTATCCCCTCCCCTCACTGAAGCTTTCTTT	CASSLSPPLTEAFF
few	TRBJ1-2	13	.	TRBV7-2	TGTGCCAGCAAGGATCTGGCGACAGACGGCTACACCTTC	CASKDLATDGYTF
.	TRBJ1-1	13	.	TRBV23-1	TGCGCCAGCAGTCAGGGCAGGGACACTGAAGCTTTCTTT	CASSQGRDTEAFF
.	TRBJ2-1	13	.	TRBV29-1	TGCAGCGTCGAGCCCTTTGGAGCGGGTGAGCAGTTCTTC	CSVEPFGAGEQFF
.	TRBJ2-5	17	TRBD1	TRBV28	TGTGCCAGCAAAACTTCGGCCGGGACAGGGGGCTGGGAGACCCAGTACTTC	CASKTSAGTGGWETQYF
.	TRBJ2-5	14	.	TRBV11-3	TGTGCCAGCAGCCCACATCGAGGGAGCGAGACCCAGTACTTC	CASSPHRGSETQYF
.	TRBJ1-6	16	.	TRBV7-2	TGTGCCAGCAGCTTATCCGGCGGTAGGGGGAATTCACCCCTCCACTTT	CASSLSGGRGNSPLHF
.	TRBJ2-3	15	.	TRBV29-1	TGCAGCGTTGAGGGGGCCGGGGGGCATACAGATACGCAGTATTTT	CSVEGAGGHTDTQYF
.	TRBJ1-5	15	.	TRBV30	TGTGCCGCAAACCGCGGGGGTGGCGGCAATCAGCCCCAGCATTTT	CAANRGGGGNQPQHF
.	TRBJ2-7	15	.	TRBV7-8	TGTGCCAGCAGACCAAATCCGGACAGCACCTACGAGCAGTACTTC	CASRPNPDSTYEQYF
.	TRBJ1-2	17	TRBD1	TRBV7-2	TGTGCCAGCAGCCCCCATGGACAGGCCGGAGTCCCATATGGCTACACCTTC	CASSPHGQAGVPYGYTF
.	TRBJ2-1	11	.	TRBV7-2	TGTGCCAGCAGGTCCGACAGCTGGCTGTTCTTC	CASRSDSWLFF
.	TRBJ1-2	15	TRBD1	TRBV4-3	TGCGCCAGCAGCCAAGAGTATACAGGGGGCGGGGGCTACACCTTC	CASSQEYTGGGGYTF
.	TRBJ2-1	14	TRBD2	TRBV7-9	TGTGCCAGCAGCTCAGGACTAGCCGGCGATGAGCAGTTCTTC	CASSSGLAGDEQFF
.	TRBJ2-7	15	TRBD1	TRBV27	TGTGCCACTAGTCTCGGGACAGGGGGTTCCTACGAGCAGTACTTC	CATSLGTGGSYEQYF
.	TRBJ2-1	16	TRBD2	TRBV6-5	TGTGCCAGCAGTTTACTAGCGGGAGGGTTCTACAATGAGCAGTTCTTC	CASSLLAGGFYNEQFF
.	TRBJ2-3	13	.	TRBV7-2	TGTGCCAGCAGCCCCACCCTTCGGGATACGCAGTATTTT	CASSPTLRDTQYF
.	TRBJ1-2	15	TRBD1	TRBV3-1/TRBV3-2	TGTGCCAGCAGCCTACAGGGGGCACTTAACTATGGCTACACCTTC	CASSLQGALNYGYTF
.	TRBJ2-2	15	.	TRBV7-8	TGTGCCAGCAGCGTACGACAGGCCAACACCGGGGAGCTGTTTTTT	CASSVRQANTGELFF
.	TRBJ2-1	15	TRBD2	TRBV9	TGTGCCAGCAGCGTAGGCGGGGGTGACCGACGGGAGCAGTTCTTC	CASSVGGGDRREQFF
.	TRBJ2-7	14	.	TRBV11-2	TGTGCCAGCAGCTTAAGGGGCAGGGCAGACGAGCAGTACTTC	CASSLRGRADEQYF
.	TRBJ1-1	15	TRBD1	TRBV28	TGTGCCAGCAGTTACATCCGAGGGACAGGCACTGAAGCTTTCTTT	CASSYIRGTGTEAFF
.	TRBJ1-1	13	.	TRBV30	TGTGCCTACGCGACAGCGATGAACACTGAAGCTTTCTTT	CAYATAMNTEAFF
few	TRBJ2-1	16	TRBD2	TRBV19	TGTGCCAGTAGTTCCGGGACTAGCGGGGGAAGGGATGAGCAGTTCTTC	CASSSGTSGGRDEQFF
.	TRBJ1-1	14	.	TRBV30	TGTGCCTGGAGGCCTAGGGGCCCCCAAGGCGAAGCTTTCTTT	CAWRPRGPQGEAFF
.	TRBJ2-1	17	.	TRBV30	TGTGCCTGGAGTGGACCCCTTAGCGGAATCGGGGTCGATGAGCAGTTCTTC	CAWSGPLSGIGVDEQFF
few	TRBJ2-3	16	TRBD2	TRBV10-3	TGTGCCATCAGTAATGCCGGGACTAGCGGCACAGATACGCAGTATTTT	CAISNAGTSGTDTQYF
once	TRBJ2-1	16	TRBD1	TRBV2	TGTGCCAGCGGCCGCTTGGGACAGAGCTCCTACAATGAGCAGTTCTTC	CASGRLGQSSYNEQFF
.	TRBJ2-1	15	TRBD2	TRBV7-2	TGTGCCAGCAGCTTTGGACTAGCGGGGGGTGGGAAGCAGTTCTTC	CASSFGLAGGGKQFF
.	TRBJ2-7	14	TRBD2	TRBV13	TGTGCCAGCAGCTTAGGGCTAGCGGGACGAGAGCAGTACTTC	CASSLGLAGREQYF
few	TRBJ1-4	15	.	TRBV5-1	TGCGCCAGCAGCTTGATAGGGTCAGGGGCTGAAAAACTGTTTTTT	CASSLIGSGAEKLFF
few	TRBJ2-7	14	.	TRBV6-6	TGTGCCAGCAGTCACCGGACAGAAAGCTACGAGCAGTACTTC	CASSHRTESYEQYF
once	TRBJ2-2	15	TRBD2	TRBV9	TGTGCCAGCAGCGTTAGCGGGAGGGACACCGGGGAGCTGTTTTTT	CASSVSGRDTGELFF
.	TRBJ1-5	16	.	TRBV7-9	TGTGCCAGCAGCGCTAGCGGGGGCGACGGCAATCAGCCCCAGCATTTT	CASSASGGDGNQPQHF
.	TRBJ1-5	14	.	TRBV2	TGTGCCAGCAGTGAAGGACAGAAAGATCAGCCCCAGCATTTT	CASSEGQKDQPQHF
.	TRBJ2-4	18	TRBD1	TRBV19	TGTGCCAGTAGTAGCCGGGACAGGGGGCCGTCCGCCAAAAACATTCAGTACTTC	CASSSRDRGPSAKNIQYF
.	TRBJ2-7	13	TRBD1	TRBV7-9	TGTGCCAGCAGCCCGAAGACAGGGTACGAGCAGTACTTC	CASSPKTGYEQYF
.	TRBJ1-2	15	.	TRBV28	TGTGCCAGCAGTTCCCCAAACACACTATACCATGGCTACACCTTC	CASSSPNTLYHGYTF
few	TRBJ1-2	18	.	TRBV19	TGTGCCAGTATAAGGTCTTCGACAGGAAGCTCCCGTAACTATGGCTACACCTTC	CASIRSSTGSSRNYGYTF
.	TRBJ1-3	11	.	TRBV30	TGTGCCTGGAGTCCGGGAAACACCATATATTTT	CAWSPGNTIYF
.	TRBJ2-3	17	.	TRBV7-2	TGTGCCAGCAGCTTAAGGTTTGGGGGGGCAGGCACAGATACGCAGTATTTT	CASSLRFGGAGTDTQYF
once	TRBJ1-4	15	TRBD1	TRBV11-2	TGTGCCAGCAGCACAAGGGGGACAGGGACTGAAAAACTGTTTTTT	CASSTRGTGTEKLFF
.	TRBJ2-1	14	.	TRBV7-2	TGTGCCAGCAGCTTAGTTCTCTCGGAACGGGAAAAGTTCTTC	CASSLVLSEREKFF
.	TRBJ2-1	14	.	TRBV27	TGTGCCAGCAGTTTAGGGCCAGTTTACAATGAGCAGTTCTTC	CASSLGPVYNEQFF
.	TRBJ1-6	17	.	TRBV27	TGTGCCAGCAGTCCCCTCCCCTCCGGGACTGACCATTCACCCCTCCACTTT	CASSPLPSGTDHSPLHF